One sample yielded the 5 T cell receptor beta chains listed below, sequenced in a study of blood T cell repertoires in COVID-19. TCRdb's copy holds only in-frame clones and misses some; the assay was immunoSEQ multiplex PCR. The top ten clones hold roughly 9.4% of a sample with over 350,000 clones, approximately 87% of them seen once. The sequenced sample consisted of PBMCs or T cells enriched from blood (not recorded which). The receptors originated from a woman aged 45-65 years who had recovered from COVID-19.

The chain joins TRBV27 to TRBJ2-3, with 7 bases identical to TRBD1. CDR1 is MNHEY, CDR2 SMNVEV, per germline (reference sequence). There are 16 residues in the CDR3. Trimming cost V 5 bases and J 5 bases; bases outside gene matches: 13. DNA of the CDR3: TGTGCCAGCAGTCTCACTCCCGACAGGGTGGTAGATACGCAGTATTTT. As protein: CASSLTPDRVVDTQYF.

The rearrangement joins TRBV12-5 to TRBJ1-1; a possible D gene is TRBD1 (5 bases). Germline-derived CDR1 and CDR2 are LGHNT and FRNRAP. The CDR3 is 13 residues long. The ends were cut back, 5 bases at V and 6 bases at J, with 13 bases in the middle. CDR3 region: CASGLGWGSEAFF. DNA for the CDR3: TGTGCTAGTGGTCTCGGATGGGGCTCTGAAGCTTTCTTT.

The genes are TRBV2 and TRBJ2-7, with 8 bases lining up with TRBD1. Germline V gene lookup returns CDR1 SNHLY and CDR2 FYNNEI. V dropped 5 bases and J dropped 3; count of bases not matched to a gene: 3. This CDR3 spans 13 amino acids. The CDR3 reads CASSRQGFYEQYF. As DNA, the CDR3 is TGTGCCAGCAGTCGACAGGGGTTCTACGAGCAGTACTTC.

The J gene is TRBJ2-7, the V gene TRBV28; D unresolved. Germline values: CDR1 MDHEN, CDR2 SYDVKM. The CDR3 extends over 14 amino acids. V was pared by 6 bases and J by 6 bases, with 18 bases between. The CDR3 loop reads CASSDQAMVGEQYF. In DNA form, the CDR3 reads TGTGCCAGCAGCGATCAGGCGATGGTAGGCGAGCAGTACTTC.

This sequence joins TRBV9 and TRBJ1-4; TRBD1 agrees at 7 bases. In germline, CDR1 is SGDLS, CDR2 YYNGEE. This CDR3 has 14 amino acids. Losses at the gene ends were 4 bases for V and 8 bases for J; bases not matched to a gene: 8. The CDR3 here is CASSLRDSIEKLFF. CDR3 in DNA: TGTGCCAGCAGCTTGCGGGACAGTATCGAAAAACTGTTTTTT.